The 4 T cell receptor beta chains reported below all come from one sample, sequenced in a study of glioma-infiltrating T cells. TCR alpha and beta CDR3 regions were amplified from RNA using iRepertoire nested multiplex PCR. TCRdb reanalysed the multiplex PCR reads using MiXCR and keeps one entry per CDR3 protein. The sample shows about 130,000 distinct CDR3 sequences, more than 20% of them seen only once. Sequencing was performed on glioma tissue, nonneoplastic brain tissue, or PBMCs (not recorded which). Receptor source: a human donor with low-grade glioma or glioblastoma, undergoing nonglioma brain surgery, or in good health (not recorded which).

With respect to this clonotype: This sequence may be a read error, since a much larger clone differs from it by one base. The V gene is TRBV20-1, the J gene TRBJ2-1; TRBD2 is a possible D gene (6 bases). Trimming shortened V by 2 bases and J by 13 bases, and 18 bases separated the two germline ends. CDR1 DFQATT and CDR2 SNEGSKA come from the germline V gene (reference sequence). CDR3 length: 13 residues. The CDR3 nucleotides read TGCAGTGCTAGAAGCGGAGGAGGGGAGACCCAGTTCTTC. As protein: CSARSGGGETQFF.

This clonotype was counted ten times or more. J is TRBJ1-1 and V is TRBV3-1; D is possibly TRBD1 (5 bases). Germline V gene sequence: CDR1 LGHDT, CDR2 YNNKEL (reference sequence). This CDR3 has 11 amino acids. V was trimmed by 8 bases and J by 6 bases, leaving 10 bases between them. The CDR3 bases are TGTGCCAGCGTGGGGCAAGCTGAAGCTTTCTTT. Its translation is CASVGQAEAFF.

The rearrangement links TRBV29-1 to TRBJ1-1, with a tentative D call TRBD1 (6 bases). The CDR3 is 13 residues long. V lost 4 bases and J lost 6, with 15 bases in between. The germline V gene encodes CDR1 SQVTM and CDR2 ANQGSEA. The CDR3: CSVVNREISEAFF. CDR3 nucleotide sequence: TGCAGCGTTGTGAACAGGGAGATTTCTGAAGCTTTCTTT.

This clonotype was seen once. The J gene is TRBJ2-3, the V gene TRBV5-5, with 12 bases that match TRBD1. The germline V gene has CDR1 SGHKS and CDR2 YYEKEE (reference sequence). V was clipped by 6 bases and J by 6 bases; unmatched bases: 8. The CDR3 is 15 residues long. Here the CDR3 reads CASTRDRGLRDTQYF. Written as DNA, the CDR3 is TGTGCCAGCACTCGGGACAGGGGGCTGAGGGATACGCAGTATTTT. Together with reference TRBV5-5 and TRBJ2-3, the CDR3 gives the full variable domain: DAGVTQSPTHLIKTRGQQVTLRCSPISGHKSVSWYQQVLGQGPQFIFQYYEKEERGRGNFPDRFSARQFPNYSSELNVNALLLGDSALYLCASTRDRGLRDTQYFGPGTRLTVL.